The 11 T cell receptor beta chains in this list originate from one sample, sequenced in a study of T-cell memory formation after mild COVID-19. One entry per CDR3 protein results from TCRdb running MiXCR on the 5' RACE reads. Of about 340,000 distinct CDR3 sequences listed, 10% to 15% were seen once; the top ten hold roughly a fifth. The specimen sequenced was PBMCs or a T cell subset sorted from them (not recorded which). The source is a man aged 18 to 30 who had mild COVID-19 (a few samples of this study predate the infection). Cell type and time point are not known.

The chain carries TRBV19 and TRBJ1-1, with D hard to call. This CDR3 region has 14 residues. The V and J ends lost 6 bases and 3 bases respectively, with 14 bases between them. Germline CDR1 reads LNHDA; CDR2 reads SQIVND (reference sequence). The CDR3 DNA reads as TGTGCCAGTAGGCTCTTCGGCCAGCACACTGAAGCTTTCTTT. Translation: CASRLFGQHTEAFF.

This clonotype showed up just a few times. The chain recombines TRBV6-5 with TRBJ1-2; TRBD1 agrees at 9 bases. The CDR3 is 13 residues long. Trimming took 2 bases from V and 6 from J; bases not matched to a gene: 1. In germline, CDR1 is MNHEY, CDR2 SVGAGI. CDR3 bases: TGTGCCAGCAGTTACGGACAGGGGAATGGCTACACCTTC. It yields the protein CASSYGQGNGYTF.

There are many counts of this clonotype. The chain carries TRBV7-9 and TRBJ1-1; D is ambiguous. V lost 3 bases and J lost 1, with 6 bases in between. Per germline, CDR1 SEHNR and CDR2 FQNEAQ (reference sequence). This CDR3 has 13 residues. The CDR3 reads CASSFRGNTEAFF. CDR3 bases: TGTGCCAGCAGCTTTAGAGGGAACACTGAAGCTTTCTTT.

The chain couples TRBV11-2 to TRBJ2-1; D is possibly TRBD2 (6 bases). V was clipped by 3 bases and J by 3 bases, with 9 bases between them. CDR3 length: 14 residues. From germline, CDR1 is SGHAT and CDR2 FQNNGV. In nucleotides, the CDR3 is TGTGCCAGCAGCTTTCCCGGGGGCTACAATGAGCAGTTCTTC. The encoded protein is CASSFPGGYNEQFF.

In this sample, this clonotype turned up a few times. The rearrangement joins TRBV15 to TRBJ1-2, with 10 nucleotides matching TRBD1. The CDR3 consists of 16 residues. Unmatched junction bases numbered 11, after V lost 3 bases and J lost 7 bases. The germline gives CDR1 LNHNV, CDR2 YYDKDF (reference sequence). This CDR3 is CATSRPESGTGVGYTF. CDR3 in DNA: TGTGCCACCAGCAGGCCGGAATCCGGGACAGGGGTTGGCTACACCTTC.

This sequence joins TRBV18 and TRBJ2-1; no reliable D call. Germline CDR1 and CDR2: KGHSH and LQKENI. The CDR3 spans 19 residues. Trimming pared 4 bases from V and 4 bases from J, leaving 26 bases between. The DNA for the CDR3 is TGTGCCAGCTCACTATTTAACCCCAGTCTTGCTCTAAATTACAATGAGCAGTTCTTC. Protein: CASSLFNPSLALNYNEQFF.

Note on this clonotype: A read error may produce the germline difference seen at one junction end. The V and J genes are TRBV5-1 and TRBJ2-7; no clear D gene. The length of the CDR3 is 16 residues. Germline lookup yields CDR1 SGHRS and CDR2 YFSETQ. Written as DNA, the CDR3 is TGCGCCAGCAGCTTGCGCAGGTCGCTTTCCTCCTGCGAGCAGTACTTC. Translated, it gives CASSLRRSLSSCEQYF. Variable domain in full (rest from reference TRBV5-1 and TRBJ2-7): KAGVTQTPRYLIKTRGQQVTLSCSPISGHRSVSWYQQTPGQGLQFLFEYFSETQRNKGNFPGRFSGRQFSNSRSEMNVSTLELGDSALYLCASSLRRSLSSCEQYFGPGTRLTVT.

The table lists this clonotype with a few counts. The chain employs TRBV6-2 or TRBV6-3 and TRBJ2-1; 11 nucleotides match TRBD2. The CDR3 spans 15 residues. Unmatched junction bases numbered 7, after V lost 5 bases and J lost 7 bases. CDR1 is MNHEY, CDR2 SVGEGT, per germline. The CDR3 is CASSRSGGAGNEQFF. The CDR3 DNA reads as TGTGCCAGCAGTCGTAGCGGGGGGGCTGGTAATGAGCAGTTCTTC.

The chain carries TRBV13 and TRBJ2-4; 7 bases are a match to TRBD2. Germline CDR1 PRHDT, CDR2 FYEKMQ (reference sequence). The length of the CDR3 is 17 residues. The J segment lost 3 bases and the V segment lost 5 bases, leaving 13 bases of the junction unmatched. The CDR3 nucleotides are TGTGCCAGCAGCCCCCTAGGGGAGAGGGAGGGCAAAAACATTCAGTACTTC. Protein: CASSPLGEREGKNIQYF.

The V call is TRBV18, the J call TRBJ1-3, with D possibly being TRBD1 (5 bases). Germline lookup yields CDR1 KGHSH and CDR2 LQKENI. The CDR3 totals 15 residues. V lost 0 bases and J 2 bases, leaving 8 bases between the germline ends. The CDR3 region has the DNA TGTGCCAGCTCACCACCATCAGGGCCTGGAAACACCATATATTTT. It translates to CASSPPSGPGNTIYF. Combining the CDR3 with reference TRBV18 and TRBJ1-3 gives the whole variable domain NAGVMQNPRHLVRRRGQEARLRCSPMKGHSHVYWYRQLPEEGLKFMVYLQKENIIDESGMPKERFSAEFPKEGPSILRIQQVVRGDSAAYFCASSPPSGPGNTIYFGEGSWLTVV.

This clonotype has only a few counts. J is TRBJ2-1 and V is TRBV2; TRBD2 aligns across 14 bases. V dropped 9 bases and J dropped 7; count of bases not matched to a gene: 8. This CDR3 has 15 residues. Germline assignment: CDR1 SNHLY and CDR2 FYNNEI. CDR3 in DNA: TGTGCCAGTACTCCACGGACTAGCGGGGGGAATGAGCAGTTCTTC. Protein product: CASTPRTSGGNEQFF.